The source of this T cell receptor (beta chain) is a study of blood T cell repertoires in COVID-19. Study at large: The analysed material was cDNA or gDNA that came from T cells, B-cell-depleted T cells, or PBMCs.

Per germline, CDR1 MRHNA and CDR2 SNTAGT. The CDR3 is 15 residues long. V was shortened by 4 bases and J by 2 bases, with 13 bases between the two germline ends. Per the original methods: Reference gene primer amplification gave estimated nucleated cell counts. The data were produced by immunoSEQ multiplex PCR, yet TCRdb's version contains in-frame clones alone and is incomplete. V, J and clone size are taken as reported in that table, and D and trimming were inferred from the DNA itself. This table has 120,000 to 150,000 clones, more than 70% appearing once. The chain recombines TRBV6-4 with TRBJ2-3; no definite D call. This receptor was taken from a woman between 45 and 65 years old with acute or convalescent COVID-19. The sample consisted of peripheral blood. The CDR3 nucleotides read TGTGCCAGCAGTGCCACTGAGGCCGACACAGATACGCAGTATTTT. Protein product: CASSATEADTDTQYF.